This T cell receptor beta chain was recorded in a study of T cell repertoires in cytomegalovirus infection. Study summary: It was recently identified HLA-C-restricted and well-studied HLA-B-restricted CMV epitopes that the study used. It can be stated that public TCR beta signatures indicated CMV infection as well as a matching HLA type.

Study-wide results and limits: Within the response measured ex vivo, HLA-C-restricted CMV-specific TCR beta clonotypes were dominant. Based on cumulative public TCR beta family frequency, carriers of CMV plus the relevant HLA were identified.

With regard to this clonotype: Its antigen is still unknown.

V gave up 2 bases and J gave up 5 bases; unmatched junction bases: 12. The CDR3 consists of 17 residues. Germline CDR1 SGHVS, CDR2 FQNEAQ. TCRdb called the reads again in MiXCR, with one record for every CDR3 protein. This sample has approximately 990,000 distinct CDR3 sequences, with about a third found just once. Specimen: cultured CD8+ T cells from PBMCs, collected from culture after CMV antigen stimulation. The chain combines TRBV7-8 with TRBJ2-5; the match to TRBD2 covers 9 bases. This receptor was identified in a human donor in good health (CMV status not recorded). Some clones in this sample may be carry-over from other donors' samples. The CDR3 bases are TGTGCCAGCAGCTTACGAGCGGGGGGCTCCCGTGGGGAGACCCAGTACTTC. The encoded protein is CASSLRAGGSRGETQYF. Filled out from reference TRBV7-8 and TRBJ2-5, the complete variable domain reads GAGVSQSPRYKVAKRGQDVALRCDPISGHVSLFWYQQALGQGPEFLTYFQNEAQLDKSGLPSDRFFAERPEGSVSTLKIQRTQQEDSAVYLCASSLRAGGSRGETQYFGPGTRLLVL.